Described below is a single T cell receptor (beta chain) sequence and its context. Its antigen is unknown. The data stem from a study of Tregs in tolerant kidney transplant recipients. The study, taken as a whole, reports: Findings come from small patient numbers and require larger validation. This study did not directly address biological reproducibility. Tregs expanded with activated donor B cells seemed most donor-specific.

Trimming took off 3 bases at V and 2 bases at J, with 10 bases between the two ends. Germline lookup yields CDR1 MGHRA and CDR2 YSYEKL. The CDR3 is 14 amino acids. Libraries were prepared by immunoSEQ multiplex PCR; TCRdb keeps only in-frame clonotypes and omits some of them. Here the sample spans under 100,000 clones, just over 90% being singletons. Unstimulated regulatory T cells (CD4+CD25+CD127-), CD4+CD25- non-regulatory cells, CD4 and CD8 cells were FACS-sorted from thawed PBMCs. Material: CD8+ T cells from blood. This receptor was obtained from a human donor in good health. V usage is TRBV4-1 and J usage is TRBJ1-2, with D hard to call. As DNA, the CDR3 is TGCGCCAGCAGCCACCCGGGAGAGAACTATGGCTACACCTTC. It specifies CASSHPGENYGYTF.